Following are 26 T cell receptor beta chains from one sample sequenced in a study of blood T cell repertoires in COVID-19. Clones were read by immunoSEQ multiplex PCR, and TCRdb kept only the in-frame ones, dropping some. The data contain some 150,000 clones, about 80% of them singletons. Input material: peripheral blood. These receptor sequences come from a woman aged 60-75 years with acute or convalescent COVID-19.

The CDR3 sequence is CASSTGQGHNQPQHF. The CDR3 DNA reads as TGTGCCAGCAGCACCGGACAGGGCCATAATCAGCCCCAGCATTTT. The chain links TRBV6-5 to TRBJ1-5; TRBD1 matches 8 bases. The V gene end was trimmed by 6 bases and the J gene end by 4 bases; junction bases not matched to a gene: 8. The germline V gene has CDR1 MNHEY and CDR2 SVGAGI. CDR3 length: 15 residues.

This clone was seen a handful of times. The rearrangement uses TRBV6-1 and TRBJ2-5; possible D gene TRBD1, 7 bases. Looked up from germline, CDR1 is MNHNS and CDR2 is SASEGT. The ends were cut back, 3 bases at V and 5 bases at J, with 16 bases in the middle. The CDR3 runs to 15 residues. As DNA, the CDR3 is TGTGCCAGCAGTGATGGGGGGACAGCTAGGGAGACCCAGTACTTC. As protein: CASSDGGTARETQYF.

The V and J genes are TRBV6-5 and TRBJ1-3, with D possibly matching TRBD1 (6 bases). This CDR3 has 14 residues. V was pared by 6 bases and J by 2 bases, with 11 bases between. Looked up from germline, CDR1 is MNHEY and CDR2 is SVGAGI. DNA for the CDR3: TGTGCCAGCAGCTTTGACAGGCCTGGAAACACCATATATTTT. It specifies CASSFDRPGNTIYF.

The J gene is TRBJ1-1, the V gene TRBV6-5; the match to TRBD1 covers 8 bases. CDR3 length: 13 residues. Losses at the gene ends were 7 bases for V and 4 bases for J; bases not matched to a gene: 5. The germline V gene has CDR1 MNHEY and CDR2 SVGAGI. The CDR3 DNA sequence: TGTGCCAGCATCAGTACAGGGGGCACTGAAGCTTTCTTT. Translated: CASISTGGTEAFF.

This clone is deemed medium-sized. V usage is TRBV21-1 and J usage is TRBJ2-7; the DNA was not used to check the table's D call, TRBD2. TRBV21-1 is a pseudogene. CDR3 length: 12 residues. The CDR3 DNA reads TGTGCCAGCACCCGGGGGTCCTACGAGCAGTACGTC. This translates into CASTRGSYEQYV.

V is TRBV9 and J is TRBJ2-3, with 12 nucleotides matching TRBD2. The CDR3 spans 16 residues. V lost 6 bases, J lost 0 bases, and 5 bases stayed unmatched. From germline, CDR1 is SGDLS and CDR2 YYNGEE. The CDR3 here is CASTRLAGDSTDTQYF. In DNA form, the CDR3 reads TGTGCCAGCACGCGACTAGCGGGGGACAGCACAGATACGCAGTATTTT. The full variable domain, in which reference TRBV9 and TRBJ2-3 provide the parts outside the CDR3, is DSGVTQTPKHLITATGQRVTLRCSPRSGDLSVYWYQQSLDQGLQFLIQYYNGEERAKGNILERFSAQQFPDLHSELNLSSLELGDSALYFCASTRLAGDSTDTQYFGPGTRLTVL.

The chain couples TRBV3-1 (or the pseudogene TRBV3-2) to TRBJ2-3; a possible D gene is TRBD2 (7 bases). V lost 1 base and J 4 bases, leaving 12 bases between the germline ends. The germline V gene has CDR1 LGHDT and CDR2 YNNKEL (reference sequence). The CDR3 totals 15 residues. CDR3 loop: CASSQAQGRADTQYF. CDR3 bases: TGTGCCAGCAGCCAAGCCCAGGGGAGGGCAGATACGCAGTATTTT.

The V and J genes are TRBV7-9 and TRBJ1-4; D gene unclear. Trimming took 5 bases from V and 10 from J, leaving 11 bases between them. The CDR3 totals 12 residues. CDR1 and CDR2 from the germline V gene are SEHNR and FQNEAQ (reference sequence). CDR3 sequence reads: CASSGEEGKLFF. The CDR3 DNA is TGTGCCAGCAGCGGCGAAGAGGGAAAACTGTTTTTT.

This clone appeared once. This chain joins TRBV12-3 or TRBV12-4 and TRBJ1-2; D unresolved. The length of the CDR3 is 12 residues. V lost 7 bases, J lost 5 bases, and 11 bases lay in between. The CDR3 protein is CASTRQTYGYTF. CDR3 coding DNA: TGTGCCAGCACCCGGCAGACTTATGGCTACACCTTC.

The rearrangement links TRBV6-1 to TRBJ1-4, with 7 positions matching TRBD1. CDR3 length: 15 residues. Germline loops: CDR1 MNHNS, CDR2 SASEGT. The junction had 6 bases not matched to a gene; V was cut back by 2 bases and J by 6 bases. The CDR3 region is CASSEWRGRYEKLFF. The CDR3 DNA is TGTGCCAGCAGTGAATGGAGGGGGCGGTATGAAAAACTGTTTTTT.

The V gene is TRBV12-5, the J gene TRBJ2-3; tentative D call: TRBD2 (5 bases). Germline V CDR1 and CDR2: LGHNT, FRNRAP. The V and J ends lost 5 bases and 0 bases respectively, with 12 bases between them. There are 15 residues in the CDR3. The DNA for the CDR3 is TGTGCTAGTGGTCCCCCCTGGACTAGCACAGATACGCAGTATTTT. Protein sequence: CASGPPWTSTDTQYF. The variable domain in full, completed from reference TRBV12-5 and TRBJ2-3, reads DARVTQTPRHKVTEMGQEVTMRCQPILGHNTVFWYRQTMMQGLELLAYFRNRAPLDDSGMPKDRFSAEMPDATLATLKIQPSEPRDSAVYFCASGPPWTSTDTQYFGPGTRLTVL.

J is TRBJ1-5 and V is TRBV9; 8 bases match TRBD1. J was trimmed by 3 bases and V by 3 bases; bases with no gene match: 5. The CDR3 is 15 amino acids. Germline CDR1 and CDR2: SGDLS and YYNGEE. The CDR3 loop reads CASSGDRGSNQPQHF. The CDR3 DNA is TGTGCCAGCAGCGGAGACAGGGGCTCCAATCAGCCCCAGCATTTT. The full variable domain, with the rest looked up from reference TRBV9 and TRBJ1-5, is DSGVTQTPKHLITATGQRVTLRCSPRSGDLSVYWYQQSLDQGLQFLIQYYNGEERAKGNILERFSAQQFPDLHSELNLSSLELGDSALYFCASSGDRGSNQPQHFGDGTRLSIL.

As for this clone: Different DNA sequences within this sample yield the same CDR3. This sequence joins TRBV2 and TRBJ1-5; D is uncertain. Trimming took off 6 bases at V and 3 bases at J, with 9 bases between the two ends. From germline, CDR1 is SNHLY and CDR2 FYNNEI. The CDR3 is made up of 13 amino acids. The CDR3 DNA reads TGTGCCAGCAGGGGAGGATTCAATCAGCCCCAGCATTTT. It encodes CASRGGFNQPQHF.

The chain employs TRBV19 and TRBJ1-1; 8 nucleotides agree with TRBD1. Germline CDR1 and CDR2: LNHDA and SQIVND (reference sequence). Germline trimming cut 6 bases from V and 0 bases from J; bases unmatched to any gene: 9. The CDR3 runs to 16 residues. DNA for the CDR3: TGTGCCAGTAGCGACCGGACAGGGACCATGAACACTGAAGCTTTCTTT. This translates into CASSDRTGTMNTEAFF.

The J gene is TRBJ1-3, the V gene TRBV29-1; D gene uncertain. CDR3 size: 14 residues. V lost 7 bases and J 1 base, leaving 14 bases between the germline ends. The germline V gene encodes CDR1 SQVTM and CDR2 ANQGSEA. As DNA, the CDR3 is TGCAGCGCTAAGAGTTCCTTATCTGGAAACACCATATATTTT. Protein product: CSAKSSLSGNTIYF.

The chain links TRBV30 to TRBJ1-2; 7 bases match TRBD1. The CDR3 runs 12 residues. Germline V gene data show CDR1 as GTSNPN and CDR2 as SVGIG (reference sequence). V dropped 3 bases and J dropped 10; count of bases not matched to a gene: 8. The CDR3: CAWSPGTAVYTF. The CDR3 nucleotides are TGTGCCTGGAGCCCCGGGACAGCGGTCTACACCTTC.

CDR3 residues: CASSSNSGSTEAFF. Here the CDR3 DNA reads TGTGCCAGCAGCTCAAATTCGGGGTCCACTGAAGCTTTCTTT. This chain links TRBV7-9 with TRBJ1-1; unclear D gene. Germline values: CDR1 SEHNR, CDR2 FQNEAQ (reference sequence). With 4 bases removed from V and 4 bases from J, the gap between germline ends came to 13 bases. CDR3 length equals 14 residues.

This clone was seen ten or more times. The rearrangement uses TRBV5-8 and TRBJ1-5; 7 bases fit TRBD1. J gave up 6 bases and V 3 bases, and 18 bases lay outside the gene matches. This CDR3 contains 18 residues. Germline CDR1 and CDR2: SGHTS and YDEGEE. The CDR3 loop reads CASSYARMTGSQSQPQHF. DNA of the CDR3: TGTGCCAGCAGCTACGCACGAATGACAGGGAGTCAGAGTCAGCCCCAGCATTTT.

The J gene is TRBJ2-1, the V gene TRBV19; 7 nucleotides match TRBD2. CDR3 length equals 14 residues. CDR1 is LNHDA and CDR2 is SQIVND in the germline V gene (reference sequence). Trimming at V came to 3 bases and at J to 6 bases, leaving 5 bases not matched to a gene. The CDR3 region is CASSIGRQGNEQFF. CDR3 DNA sequence: TGTGCCAGTAGTATCGGGAGGCAGGGCAATGAGCAGTTCTTC.

The chain has TRBV19 and TRBJ1-5, with 12 bases aligning to TRBD1. CDR1 and CDR2 (germline): LNHDA, SQIVND (reference sequence). V gave up 9 bases and J gave up 4 bases; unmatched junction bases: 10. The CDR3 spans 16 residues. CDR3 DNA sequence: TGTGCCAGCCGACAACCGGGACAGGGGGCTAATCAGCCCCAGCATTTT. It specifies CASRQPGQGANQPQHF.

V is TRBV11-1 and J is TRBJ1-2; the D is unclear. Germline V lookup: CDR1 SGHAT, CDR2 FQDESV (reference sequence). The germline V and J ends were trimmed by 5 bases and 6 bases, with 19 bases remaining between them. The CDR3 is made up of 15 amino acids. As DNA, the CDR3 is TGTGCCAGCAGCCCCGCGGAGGGTAATTTACATGGCTACACCTTC. Translating it yields CASSPAEGNLHGYTF.

The chain joins TRBV5-6 to TRBJ1-1; TRBD1 might be the D (5 bases). Germline lookup yields CDR1 SGHDT and CDR2 YYEEEE. Trimming removed 4 bases at V and 5 bases at J, with 18 bases between. This CDR3 is 15 amino acids long. The CDR3 sequence: CASSPPRGRGTEAFF. CDR3 DNA sequence: TGTGCCAGCAGCCCGCCGCGGGGGAGAGGGACTGAAGCTTTCTTT.

The chain has TRBV28 and TRBJ1-4; D possibly corresponds to TRBD1 (6 bases). V lost 1 base to trimming and J lost 0 bases, with 15 bases between them. Germline V gives CDR1 MDHEN, CDR2 SYDVKM. The CDR3 consists of 18 residues. The CDR3 here is CASSLLQGSFPTNEKLFF. The CDR3 bases are TGTGCCAGCAGTTTATTACAGGGCTCATTCCCAACTAATGAAAAACTGTTTTTT.

This rearrangement joins TRBV27 to TRBJ1-1; TRBD1 matches 7 bases. The CDR3 sequence is 16 residues long. In germline, CDR1 is MNHEY, CDR2 SMNVEV (reference sequence). J was trimmed by 1 base and V by 2 bases; bases with no gene match: 7. The CDR3 coding sequence is TGTGCCAGCAGTTTAGGGAACAGGGGTGGGAACACTGAAGCTTTCTTT. Its translation: CASSLGNRGGNTEAFF.

The chain links TRBV10-1 to TRBJ2-1; 7 bases agree with TRBD2. Germline-derived CDR1 and CDR2 are WNHNN and SYGVQD (reference sequence). The junction had 5 bases not matched to a gene; V was cut back by 4 bases and J by 2 bases. The CDR3 sequence is 15 residues long. The CDR3 loop is CASSGTGGAYNEQFF. The DNA of the CDR3 is TGCGCCAGCAGTGGAACGGGGGGAGCCTACAATGAGCAGTTCTTC.

The chain links TRBV10-3 to TRBJ2-5; 10 bases match TRBD2. Per germline, CDR1 ENHRY and CDR2 SYGVKD. The CDR3 totals 13 residues. With 10 bases clipped from V and 0 bases from J, the junction kept 2 bases outside the gene matches. The CDR3 coding sequence is TGTGCCACAGGGACTAGCGACCAAGAGACCCAGTACTTC. Its protein is CATGTSDQETQYF.